These T cell receptor beta chains were read from a single sample in a study of blood T cell repertoires in COVID-19. Some clones are missing from TCRdb's copy, which holds only in-frame ones; the method was immunoSEQ multiplex PCR. The sample yields some 36,000 clones, 85% to 95% seen once. Source material: peripheral blood. These receptor sequences come from a man in his 60s with active or convalescent COVID-19. The CDR3 runs from the conserved cysteine through the conserved F or W. Fields, in order: clone size, J gene, D gene, CDR3 length, V gene, CDR3 DNA, CDR3 protein. The D gene is left open where the match is weak. Clone size is given for some rows only: seen once, a few or many times, or a class if the clone is expanded.

NA | TRBJ1-6 | TRBD1 | 12 | TRBV12-5 | TGTGCAGGAGGACAGGTCTTTTCACCCCTCCACTTT | CAGGQVFSPLHF
NA | TRBJ2-1 | TRBD2 | 16 | TRBV7-6 | TGTGCCAGCAGCCCTGGAAGAGTAGCGGGGACCCATGAGCAGTTCTTC | CASSPGRVAGTHEQFF
NA | TRBJ1-3 | TRBD1 | 14 | TRBV7-2 | TGTGCCAGCAGCTTAGGGACAGGGGGAAACACCATATATTTT | CASSLGTGGNTIYF
NA | TRBJ1-1 | TRBD1 | 11 | TRBV29-1 | TGCAGCTTAGTTGTGGGACAGAGACCTTTCTTT | CSLVVGQRPFF
NA | TRBJ2-1 | NA | 13 | TRBV15 | TGTGCCACCAGCAGTTACAGGGATGCTGAGCAGTTCTTC | CATSSYRDAEQFF
NA | TRBJ2-2 | NA | 17 | TRBV12-2 | TGTGCCACCGATAAGGACTCTAGCGGGAGCAGGACCGGGGAGCTGTTTTTT | CATDKDSSGSRTGELFF
few | TRBJ2-3 | NA | 14 | TRBV7-9 | TGTGCCAGCACCCTCGAGGGAAGCACAGATACGCAGTATTTT | CASTLEGSTDTQYF
NA | TRBJ1-6 | TRBD1 | 15 | TRBV2 | TGTGCCAGCAGTTTGGTGGGACAGGGTAGTTCACCCCTCCACTTT | CASSLVGQGSSPLHF
NA | TRBJ1-1 | TRBD1 | 14 | TRBV3-1/TRBV3-2 | TGTGCCAGCAGTCGACAGGGGTGGGACACTGAAGCTTTCTTT | CASSRQGWDTEAFF
NA | TRBJ2-5 | NA | 12 | TRBV21-1 | TGTGCCAGCAGCAAACTTACCAGGACCCAGTACTTC | CASSKLTRTQYF
NA | TRBJ1-5 | TRBD1 | 14 | TRBV7-2 | TGTGCCAGCAGCTTTCACAGGGGTGGTCAGCCCCAGCATTTT | CASSFHRGGQPQHF
NA | TRBJ1-1 | NA | 11 | TRBV6-5 | TGTGCCAGCAGTTCCGGGTTTGAAGCTTTCTTT | CASSSGFEAFF
NA | TRBJ2-5 | NA | 15 | TRBV5-6 | TGTGCCAGCAGCATCCCTCTAGCGCTGCAAGAGACCCAGTACTTC | CASSIPLALQETQYF
NA | TRBJ2-7 | NA | 13 | TRBV12-5 | TGTGCTAGTGGTTTGGCGGCAGGCTGGCAACAGTACTTC | CASGLAAGWQQYF
NA | TRBJ1-1 | NA | 14 | TRBV5-1 | TGCGCCAGCAGCTTTGCAGGGATGAACACTGAAGCTTTCTTT | CASSFAGMNTEAFF
NA | TRBJ2-1 | NA | 14 | TRBV6-6 | TGTGCCAGCAGCCCGGGAAGCTCCTACAATGAGCAGTTCTTC | CASSPGSSYNEQFF
NA | TRBJ2-2 | NA | 14 | TRBV10-1 | TGCGCCAGCAGCCGCGGTCCCGTCGGGGGGGAGCTGTTTTTT | CASSRGPVGGELFF
once | TRBJ2-1 | TRBD2 | 18 | TRBV6-2/TRBV6-3 | TGTGCCAGCAGTTACAGGGGCACGAAACAGCGGGGATACAATGAGCAGTTCTTC | CASSYRGTKQRGYNEQFF
NA | TRBJ1-1 | NA | 10 | TRBV20-1 | TGCAGTGCTAGACTATCTGAAGCTTTCTTT | CSARLSEAFF
NA | TRBJ1-2 | NA | 16 | TRBV6-1 | TGTGCCAGCAGTGAAGTCTTGGCAGGGTTAGACTATGGCTACACCTTC | CASSEVLAGLDYGYTF
NA | TRBJ2-4 | TRBD2 | 17 | TRBV19 | TGTGCCAGTAGTATAGGGAGCGGGGGGGTAGCCAAAAACATTCAGTACTTC | CASSIGSGGVAKNIQYF
few | TRBJ2-1 | NA | 16 | TRBV9 | TGTGCCAGCAGCCCCTGGGGTAGCGGTAGTGGTCGTGAGCAGTTCTTC | CASSPWGSGSGREQFF
NA | TRBJ1-1 | NA | 15 | TRBV7-9 | TGTGCCAGCAGGCGTCGGGGAGGGGCGAACACTGAAGCTTTCTTT | CASRRRGGANTEAFF
NA | TRBJ2-7 | TRBD2 | 16 | TRBV6-5 | TGTGCCAGCAGTTACTCCGGACTAGCGGGTGGCTACGAGCAGTACTTC | CASSYSGLAGGYEQYF
NA | TRBJ1-4 | TRBD1 | 14 | TRBV27 | TGTGCCAGCAGACAGGGGTCAACTAATGAAAAACTGTTTTTT | CASRQGSTNEKLFF
once | TRBJ1-2 | NA | 16 | TRBV7-9 | TGTGCCAGCAGCTTACGAGAAACGACAGGCCCGTATGGCTACACCTTC | CASSLRETTGPYGYTF
NA | TRBJ1-6 | NA | 15 | TRBV2 | TGTGCCAGCAGTGGACCCAGACAGTATAATTCACCCCTCCACTTT | CASSGPRQYNSPLHF
few | TRBJ1-1 | NA | 14 | TRBV5-1 | TGCGCCAGCAGGATCGCGCTGGGGGGCACTGAAGCTTTCTTT | CASRIALGGTEAFF
NA | TRBJ1-4 | NA | 15 | TRBV5-1 | TGCGCCAGCAGCCGGGACAAATCAACTAATGAAAAACTGTTTTTT | CASSRDKSTNEKLFF
NA | TRBJ2-1 | TRBD2 | 16 | TRBV2 | TGTGCCAGCACCGGAGAGCGGGGGCTCTCCTACAATGAGCAGTTCTTC | CASTGERGLSYNEQFF
NA | TRBJ2-1 | TRBD2 | 14 | TRBV2 | TGTGCCAGCAGCCGGAGGACTAGTAACGATGAGCAGTTCTTC | CASSRRTSNDEQFF
NA | TRBJ1-3 | NA | 16 | TRBV4-3 | TGCGCCAGCAGCCAAGATGGGCCAATCTCTGGAAACACCATATATTTT | CASSQDGPISGNTIYF
NA | TRBJ1-2 | TRBD1 | 15 | TRBV7-3 | TGTGCCAGCAGCTTAACTGGGACAGGGAACTATGGCTACACCTTC | CASSLTGTGNYGYTF
NA | TRBJ2-7 | NA | 14 | TRBV6-5 | TGTGCCAGCAGTTACTCTCGACAGGCCTACGAGCAGTACTTC | CASSYSRQAYEQYF
NA | TRBJ2-7 | NA | 13 | TRBV7-3 | TGTGCCAGCAGCTCCCAACCCGGCTACGAGCAGTACTTC | CASSSQPGYEQYF
NA | TRBJ1-2 | TRBD1 | 16 | TRBV7-2 | TGTGCCAGCAGCTTAGGGAGTTGGACAGGGGCACGAGGCTACACCTTC | CASSLGSWTGARGYTF
NA | TRBJ2-1 | TRBD2 | 13 | TRBV12-5 | TGTGCTAGTGGTTTGGGGGGAGGGGATGAGCAGTTCTTC | CASGLGGGDEQFF
NA | TRBJ2-3 | NA | 15 | TRBV5-1 | TGCGCCAGCAGCCCTGCGATCTACGGGGCAGATACGCAGTATTTT | CASSPAIYGADTQYF
NA | TRBJ2-7 | NA | 14 | TRBV11-2 | TGTGCCAGCAGCCGCCGGGACGGGAGCTACGAGCAGTACTTC | CASSRRDGSYEQYF
NA | TRBJ1-1 | NA | 11 | TRBV19 | TGTGCCAGTGGGCCAGGGAGGGGAGCTTTCTTT | CASGPGRGAFF
NA | TRBJ1-2 | NA | 12 | TRBV5-8 | TGTGCCAGCAGCCAAACTGACTATGGCTACACCTTC | CASSQTDYGYTF
NA | TRBJ2-2 | TRBD2 | 14 | TRBV19 | TGTGCCAGTGCGTGGGGGAGGGCCTCCGGGGAGCTGTTTTTT | CASAWGRASGELFF